The following is a TCR beta chain sequence with its context. Using immunoSEQ multiplex PCR, the repertoire was profiled, and TCRdb retains in-frame clones only, with some absent. The sample contains around 1,100,000 clones, 70% to 85% of which appear only once. Germline V CDR1 and CDR2: MDHEN, SYDVKM. J lost 2 bases, V lost 9 bases, and 14 bases had no gene match. The CDR3 extends over 19 amino acids. This entry comes from a study of shared clonotypes between healthy human individuals. J is TRBJ2-2 and V is TRBV28; 14 nucleotides line up with TRBD2. Sequences were obtained from memory CD4+ T cells from PBMCs. The subset is: CD45RA-negative fraction. This sequence was found in a young man in good health. Some clones in this sample may be carry-over from other donors' samples. The CDR3 region is CASTARGLAGVRNTGELFF. In nucleotides, the CDR3 is TGTGCCAGTACCGCGCGGGGACTAGCGGGAGTCCGCAACACCGGGGAGCTGTTTTTT.